The rows below give T cell receptor beta chains drawn from one sample of a study of human T cells and chemical hapten exposure. TCRdb independently ran MiXCR on the RACE reads; one entry per CDR3 protein. Seen here are tens of thousands of distinct CDR3 sequences, 8.5% to 10% observed once, and the top ten hold around 14%. The sample in question was whole blood, obtained in connection with sensitization to the hapten diphenylcyclopropenone (DPC). The receptor set was obtained from a young woman with alopecia areata. Some clones in this sample may be carry-over from other donors' samples. Each CDR3 is given with its conserved first and last residue. D genes are given only for firm matches. Only part of the rows carry a size: once, few, many, or a class if the clone is expanded.

few,NA,TRBJ1-3,TRBV11-2,CASSFSGTETGNTIYF,TGTGCCAGCAGCTTCAGTGGGACGGAGACTGGAAACACCATATATTTT
NA,TRBD1,TRBJ2-3,TRBV20-1,CSARRTGSPKVSQYF,TGCAGTGCTAGAAGGACAGGGAGCCCCAAGGTATCGCAGTATTTT
NA,NA,TRBJ2-3,TRBV6-1,CASSETGDTQYF,TGTGCCAGCAGTGAGACAGGAGATACGCAGTATTTT
NA,NA,TRBJ2-3,TRBV25-1,CASSRGFATDTQYF,TGTGCCAGCAGTAGGGGTTTTGCCACAGATACGCAGTATTTT
few,NA,TRBJ2-3,TRBV28,CASSLDEAATDTQYF,TGTGCCAGCAGTTTGGACGAAGCAGCAACAGATACGCAGTATTTT
few,TRBD2,TRBJ2-5,TRBV12-3/TRBV12-4,CASSLGPGGQETQYF,TGTGCCAGCAGTTTAGGCCCGGGGGGCCAAGAGACCCAGTACTTC
few,NA,TRBJ2-7,TRBV7-9,CASTVTGALTYEQYF,TGTGCCAGCACCGTTACGGGGGCCTTAACCTACGAGCAGTACTTC
few,NA,TRBJ1-1,TRBV25-1,CASSNPSGPPNTEAFF,TGTGCCAGCTCAAACCCTTCGGGACCGCCGAACACTGAAGCTTTCTTT
NA,NA,TRBJ1-2,TRBV5-1,CASSLDSRGYTF,TGCGCCAGCAGCTTGGATAGCCGGGGCTACACCTTC
NA,NA,TRBJ1-4,TRBV5-6,CASSLRLRGHNEKLFF,TGTGCCAGCAGCTTGCGGCTCCGGGGCCATAATGAAAAACTGTTTTTT
many,TRBD2,TRBJ2-1,TRBV6-2/TRBV6-3,CASSSPGGGRNNEQFF,TGTGCCAGCAGTTCCCCTGGCGGGGGGCGTAACAATGAGCAGTTCTTC
many,TRBD1,TRBJ2-3,TRBV14,CASSQFQDRVRTDTQYF,TGTGCCAGCAGCCAATTCCAGGACAGGGTACGGACAGATACGCAGTATTTT
NA,NA,TRBJ1-1,TRBV20-1,CSLRTAGVTEAFF,TGCAGTCTCCGAACTGCAGGGGTCACTGAAGCTTTCTTT
NA,TRBD1,TRBJ1-2,TRBV2,CASSIQGASDGYTF,TGTGCCAGCAGTATACAGGGGGCAAGCGATGGCTACACCTTC
many,TRBD2,TRBJ2-1,TRBV4-1,CASSQGTSGGAYNEQFF,TGCGCCAGCAGCCAAGGGACTAGCGGGGGGGCCTACAATGAGCAGTTCTTC
many,TRBD2,TRBJ2-1,TRBV19,CASRSGTSGNNEQFF,TGTGCCAGTAGAAGCGGGACTAGCGGTAACAATGAGCAGTTCTTC
NA,NA,TRBJ2-5,TRBV29-1,CSVLHSEGETQYF,TGCAGCGTTTTACACAGCGAAGGGGAGACCCAGTACTTC
NA,NA,TRBJ2-7,TRBV7-9,CASSPVEAEQYF,TGTGCCAGCAGCCCCGTGGAGGCTGAGCAGTACTTC
NA,TRBD1,TRBJ1-6,TRBV5-1,CASSPRDRGLSPLHF,TGCGCCAGCAGCCCCCGGGACAGGGGGCTTTCACCCCTCCACTTT
many,TRBD1,TRBJ2-5,TRBV30,CAWGTGGQETQYF,TGTGCCTGGGGGACAGGGGGTCAAGAGACCCAGTACTTC
many,NA,TRBJ1-6,TRBV20-1,CSARDTGVNSPLHF,TGCAGTGCTAGAGATACCGGAGTGAATTCACCCCTCCACTTT
many,TRBD1,TRBJ2-2,TRBV5-6,CASSLGQGGGELFF,TGTGCCAGCAGCTTGGGACAGGGCGGCGGGGAGCTGTTTTTT
many,NA,TRBJ2-7,TRBV23-1,CASSQFLGGGPYEQYF,TGCGCCAGCAGTCAATTTCTTGGTGGGGGCCCCTACGAGCAGTACTTC
many,NA,TRBJ2-1,TRBV7-2,CASSSNRREQFF,TGTGCCAGCAGTTCCAACAGGCGGGAGCAGTTCTTC